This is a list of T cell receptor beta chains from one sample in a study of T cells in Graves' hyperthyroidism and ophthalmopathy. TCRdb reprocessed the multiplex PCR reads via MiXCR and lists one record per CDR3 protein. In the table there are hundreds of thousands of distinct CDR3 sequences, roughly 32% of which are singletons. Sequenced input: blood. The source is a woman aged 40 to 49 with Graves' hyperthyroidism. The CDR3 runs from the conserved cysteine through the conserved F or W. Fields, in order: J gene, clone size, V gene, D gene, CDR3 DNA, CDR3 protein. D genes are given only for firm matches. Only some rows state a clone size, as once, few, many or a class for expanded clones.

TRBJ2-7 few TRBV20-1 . TGCAGTGCTAGTCTAGGCCGTAGCCGCAGGAGCTCCTACGAGCAGTACTTC CSASLGRSRRSSYEQYF
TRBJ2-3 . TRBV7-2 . TGTGCCAGCAGGGCAAGCGGTACTAGCACAGATACGCAGTATTTT CASRASGTSTDTQYF
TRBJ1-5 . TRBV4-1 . TGCGCCAGCAGCCAAGAAGGGTCAGGGTATAGCAATCAGCCCCAGCATTTT CASSQEGSGYSNQPQHF
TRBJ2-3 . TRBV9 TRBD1 TGTGCCAGCAGCGTGTCGACAGGGACGAGGACAGATACGCAGTATTTT CASSVSTGTRTDTQYF
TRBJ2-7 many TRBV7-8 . TGTGCCAGCAGCTTACAAGGGGTGACTTGGGAGCAGTACTTC CASSLQGVTWEQYF
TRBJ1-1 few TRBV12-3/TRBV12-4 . TGTGCCAGCGGGACGCCGTGGAACACTGAAGCTTTCTTT CASGTPWNTEAFF
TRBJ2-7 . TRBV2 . TGTGCCAGCAATCAAAGGTCGGCGGGCCCCTTTGGGGAGCAGTACTTC CASNQRSAGPFGEQYF
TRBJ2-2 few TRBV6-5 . TGTGCCAGCAGTTACGTAGAGTATGACGGGGAGCTGTTTTTT CASSYVEYDGELFF
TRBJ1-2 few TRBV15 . TGTGCCACCAGCAGAGATCATAGTGGCTACACCTTC CATSRDHSGYTF
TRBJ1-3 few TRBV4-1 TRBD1 TGCGCCAGCAGCCAAGCGACAGGGGTTAACACCATATATTTT CASSQATGVNTIYF
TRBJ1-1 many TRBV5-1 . TGCGCCAGCAGCTTTTTTGGGAACACTGAAGCTTTCTTT CASSFFGNTEAFF
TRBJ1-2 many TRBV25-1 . TGTGCCAGCAGTGAATTGGGGATCGGAGGCTACACCTTC CASSELGIGGYTF
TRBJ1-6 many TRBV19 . TGTGCCAGTAGTACCCAGGGACCCTATAATTCACCCCTCCACTTT CASSTQGPYNSPLHF
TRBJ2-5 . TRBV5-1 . TGCGCCAGCAGTTGGGTCTCGGTGGGAGAGACCCAGTACTTC CASSWVSVGETQYF
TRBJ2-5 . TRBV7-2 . TGCGCCAGCAGCCAAGGAGGGGCCGGTTGGACCCAGTACTTC CASSQGGAGWTQYF
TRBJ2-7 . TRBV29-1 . TGCAGCTTGCGACGGGAGAGCTCCTACGAGCAGTACTTC CSLRRESSYEQYF
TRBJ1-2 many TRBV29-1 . TGCAGCGTTCAACGCGGGACTAACTATGGCTACACCTTC CSVQRGTNYGYTF
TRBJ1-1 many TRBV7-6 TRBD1 TGTGCCAGCAGCTCGGAGGGACAGATGAACACTGAAGCTTTCTTT CASSSEGQMNTEAFF
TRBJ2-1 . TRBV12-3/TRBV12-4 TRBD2 TGTGCCAGCACCATAGCGGGAGGGCCCGTAGATGAGCAGTTCTTC CASTIAGGPVDEQFF
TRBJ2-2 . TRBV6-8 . TGTGCCAGCAGGCTTTTCAGTCCGGGACAAGACAACACCGGGGAGCTGTTTTTT CASRLFSPGQDNTGELFF
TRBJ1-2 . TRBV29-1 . TGCAGCGTTGACGACGGGGGGCAAAACTATGGCTACACCTTC CSVDDGGQNYGYTF
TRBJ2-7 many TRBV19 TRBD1 TGTGCCAGTGGAGCGACAGGGTTGAGCTCCTACGAGCAGTACTTC CASGATGLSSYEQYF
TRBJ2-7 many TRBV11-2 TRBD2 TGTGCCAGCAGCTCTGTAGCGGGGTATAGCTCCTACGAGCAGTACTTC CASSSVAGYSSYEQYF
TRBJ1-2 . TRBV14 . TGTGCCAGCAGCCAAGAATCGCCTGGCTATGGCTACACCTTC CASSQESPGYGYTF
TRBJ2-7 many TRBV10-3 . TGTGCCACCACCTGGGGGAAGGGGGGATCCTCCTACGAGCAGTACTTC CATTWGKGGSSYEQYF
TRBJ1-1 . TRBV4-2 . TGTGCCAGCAGCCAAGATGGCATCGGAGGAACTGAAGCTTTCTTT CASSQDGIGGTEAFF
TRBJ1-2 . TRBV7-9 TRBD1 TGTGCCAGCAGCGTCAGGGGGCGCGAGGTCTATGGCTACACCTTC CASSVRGREVYGYTF
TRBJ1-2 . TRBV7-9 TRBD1 TGTGCCAGCAGCTGGACAGGGAGTGGCTACACCTTC CASSWTGSGYTF
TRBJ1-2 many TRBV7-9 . TGTGCCAGCAGCCAAGGGAACAGGGATGGCTACACCTTC CASSQGNRDGYTF
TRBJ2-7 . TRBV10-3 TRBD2 TGTGCCATCAGGGGGATTGGGACTAACGGAAGATACGAGCAGTACTTC CAIRGIGTNGRYEQYF
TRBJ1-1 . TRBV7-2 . TGTGCCAGCAGCCTAAAGACCCGCTGGGCGGCTTTCTTT CASSLKTRWAAFF
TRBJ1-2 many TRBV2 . TGTGCCAGCACTACTGACGTCCCCTACGGGTCTAACTATGGCTACACCTTC CASTTDVPYGSNYGYTF
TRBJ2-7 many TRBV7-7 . TGTGCTAGCAGCTTAATTCTGGGGCACGAGCAGTACTTC CASSLILGHEQYF
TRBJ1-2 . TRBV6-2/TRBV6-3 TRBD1 TGTGCCATTAAGGGACAGGGCTATGGCTACACCTTC CAIKGQGYGYTF
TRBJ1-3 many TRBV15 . TGTGCCACAAGCACGGGCCAAGGAAACACCATATATTTT CATSTGQGNTIYF
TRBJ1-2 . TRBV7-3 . TGTGCCAGCAGCCACGGGTCAGAGACCTATGGCGCCACCTTC CASSHGSETYGATF
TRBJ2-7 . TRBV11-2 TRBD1 TGTGCCAGCAGCGGAGAAACAGGGGCCTACGAGCAGTACTTC CASSGETGAYEQYF
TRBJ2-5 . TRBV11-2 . TGTGCCAGCAGCTTACGGGGAGGCGACGAGACCCAGTACTTC CASSLRGGDETQYF
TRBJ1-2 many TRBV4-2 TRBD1 TGTGCCAGCAGCCAGATGGGACAGGGAGGAGGCTACACCTTC CASSQMGQGGGYTF
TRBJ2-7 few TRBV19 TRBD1 TGTGCCAGTTCGCCGGGACAGATTTCCTACGAGCAGTACTTC CASSPGQISYEQYF
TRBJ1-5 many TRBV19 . TGTGCCAGTAGTATGCGGGGGAATCAGCCCCAGCATTTT CASSMRGNQPQHF